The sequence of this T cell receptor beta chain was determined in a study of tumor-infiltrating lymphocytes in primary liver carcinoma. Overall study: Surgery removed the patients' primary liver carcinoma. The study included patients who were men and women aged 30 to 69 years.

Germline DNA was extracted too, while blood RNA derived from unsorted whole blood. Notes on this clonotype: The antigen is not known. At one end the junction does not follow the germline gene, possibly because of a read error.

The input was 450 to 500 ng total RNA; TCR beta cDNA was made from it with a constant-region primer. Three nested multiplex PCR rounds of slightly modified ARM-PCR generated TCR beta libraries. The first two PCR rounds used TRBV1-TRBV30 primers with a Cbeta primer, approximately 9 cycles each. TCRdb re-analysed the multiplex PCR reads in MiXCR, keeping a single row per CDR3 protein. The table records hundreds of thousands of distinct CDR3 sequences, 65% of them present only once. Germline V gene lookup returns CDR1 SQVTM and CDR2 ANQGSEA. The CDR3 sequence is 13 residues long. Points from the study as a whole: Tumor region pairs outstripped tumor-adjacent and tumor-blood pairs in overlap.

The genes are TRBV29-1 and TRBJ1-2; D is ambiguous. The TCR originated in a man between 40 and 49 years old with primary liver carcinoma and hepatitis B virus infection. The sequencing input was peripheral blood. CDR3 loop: CSVGGYSYYGYIF. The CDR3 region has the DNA TGCAGCGTTGGAGGCTACAGCTACTATGGCTACATCTTC.